Listed below are T cell receptor beta chains from one sample, sequenced in a study of blood T cell repertoires in COVID-19. Using immunoSEQ multiplex PCR, the repertoire was profiled, and TCRdb retains in-frame clones only, with some absent. The sample shows some 100,000 clones, 92% of them seen only once. Input material: peripheral blood. The receptors originated from a man between 65 and 85 years old with acute or convalescent COVID-19. Both conserved end residues are part of each CDR3. The D gene is left open where the match is weak. Clone size is given for some rows only: seen once, a few or many times, or a class if the clone is expanded.

size: .
D: .
J: TRBJ1-6
V: TRBV10-2
DNA: TGCGCCAGCAGTGAACAGGGCCGGTCACCCCTCCACTTT
CDR3: CASSEQGRSPLHF

size: .
D: .
J: TRBJ1-4
V: TRBV11-2
DNA: TGTGCCAGCAGCTTGGGGCGGGACCCCTGGCCTGAAAAACTGTTTTTT
CDR3: CASSLGRDPWPEKLFF

size: once
D: TRBD1
J: TRBJ1-4
V: TRBV4-2
DNA: TGTGCCAGCAGCCAAGATTCGGGACAGGGGCCTCATAACGAAAAACTGTTTTTT
CDR3: CASSQDSGQGPHNEKLFF

size: .
D: .
J: TRBJ1-1
V: TRBV28
DNA: TGTGCCAGCAGTTTGGGCACCTTGAACACTGAAGCTTTCTTT
CDR3: CASSLGTLNTEAFF

size: once
D: TRBD1
J: TRBJ1-5
V: TRBV10-3
DNA: TGTGCCATCAGTCCCGGACAGGGCAATCAGCCCCAGCATTTT
CDR3: CAISPGQGNQPQHF

size: .
D: TRBD1
J: TRBJ1-5
V: TRBV6-5
DNA: TGTGCCAGCAAATTGGCAGGGGGAAATCAGCCCCAGCATTTT
CDR3: CASKLAGGNQPQHF

size: once
D: TRBD2
J: TRBJ2-1
V: TRBV24-1
DNA: TGTGCCACCAGTGATTCAGGCGGGAGAAGCTACAATGAGCAGTTCTTC
CDR3: CATSDSGGRSYNEQFF

size: .
D: .
J: TRBJ2-2
V: TRBV12-3/TRBV12-4
DNA: TGTGCCATCCTGACAGCGAACACCGGGGAGCTGTTTTTT
CDR3: CAILTANTGELFF

size: .
D: TRBD1
J: TRBJ1-2
V: TRBV5-1
DNA: TGCGCCAGCAGCTTGGACGGACAGGGCGGGTATGGCTACACCTTC
CDR3: CASSLDGQGGYGYTF

size: once
D: .
J: TRBJ1-2
V: TRBV27
DNA: TGTGCCAGCAGTCAGGGGTGGAACTATGGCTACACCTTC
CDR3: CASSQGWNYGYTF

size: .
D: TRBD2
J: TRBJ2-1
V: TRBV11-2
DNA: TGTGCCAGCAGCCCACAGAGACGAGGCGGGAGGCCGAACAATGAGCAGTTCTTC
CDR3: CASSPQRRGGRPNNEQFF

size: once
D: .
J: TRBJ2-1
V: TRBV27
DNA: TGTGCCAGCAGCCCGGGGAATGAGCAGTTCTTC
CDR3: CASSPGNEQFF

size: .
D: .
J: TRBJ1-1
V: TRBV27
DNA: TGTGCCAGCAGTTCATGGAACAGGCGAGAAGCTTTCTTT
CDR3: CASSSWNRREAFF

size: few
D: TRBD1
J: TRBJ2-1
V: TRBV6-6
DNA: TGTGCCAGCAGTTACCCATTGGGACAGTACAATGAGCAGTTCTTC
CDR3: CASSYPLGQYNEQFF

size: .
D: TRBD1
J: TRBJ2-5
V: TRBV6-5
DNA: TGTGCCAGCAGTACCGACAGGGGAAAAGAGACCCAGTACTTC
CDR3: CASSTDRGKETQYF

size: .
D: TRBD1
J: TRBJ1-5
V: TRBV4-1
DNA: TGCGCCAGCAGCCCGATGGAGGGGGCCAATCAGCCCCAGCATTTT
CDR3: CASSPMEGANQPQHF

size: .
D: .
J: TRBJ1-3
V: TRBV28
DNA: TGTGCCAGCAGTTTCGCCAGTTCTGGAAACACCATATATTTT
CDR3: CASSFASSGNTIYF

size: .
D: TRBD1
J: TRBJ1-2
V: TRBV6-5
DNA: TGTGCCAGCAAAAGGGACAGGGCCGAAGGCTACACCTTC
CDR3: CASKRDRAEGYTF

size: .
D: TRBD1
J: TRBJ1-4
V: TRBV19
DNA: TGTGCCAGTAAATTACAGGGGGTTAGTGAAAAACTGTTTTTT
CDR3: CASKLQGVSEKLFF

size: .
D: TRBD1
J: TRBJ1-5
V: TRBV19
DNA: TGTGCCAGTAGTAGCCAAAGGACAGGCCCTAATCAGCCCCAGCATTTT
CDR3: CASSSQRTGPNQPQHF

size: .
D: .
J: TRBJ2-3
V: TRBV4-2
DNA: TGTGCCAGCAGCCAGGCAGGGGCTAGCGGTACTAGCACAGATACGCAGTATTTT
CDR3: CASSQAGASGTSTDTQYF

size: .
D: .
J: TRBJ2-7
V: TRBV10-2
DNA: TGCGCCAGCAGTGAACTAGTGAACCCCTACGAGCAGTACTTC
CDR3: CASSELVNPYEQYF

size: .
D: .
J: TRBJ1-3
V: TRBV5-5
DNA: TGTGCCAGCAGCTTGTACCAGGGAGGGAAGGACACCATATATTTT
CDR3: CASSLYQGGKDTIYF

size: .
D: TRBD1
J: TRBJ2-7
V: TRBV6-5
DNA: TGTGCCAGCAGTCGACAGGGTTACGAGCAGTACTTC
CDR3: CASSRQGYEQYF

size: .
D: TRBD1
J: TRBJ2-5
V: TRBV5-1
DNA: TGCGCCAGCAGCTTGGGGGGACAGGGGGCAGAGACCCAGTACTTC
CDR3: CASSLGGQGAETQYF

size: .
D: .
J: TRBJ2-7
V: TRBV28
DNA: TGTGCCAGCAGTTCCTTGACAGACGAGCAGTACTTC
CDR3: CASSSLTDEQYF

size: .
D: .
J: TRBJ1-2
V: TRBV30
DNA: TGTGCCTGGAGTGGGGGGAGGCAGACTGGCTACACCTTC
CDR3: CAWSGGRQTGYTF

size: .
D: .
J: TRBJ1-5
V: TRBV7-2
DNA: TGTGCCAGCAGCTTTCAAGCAGGGGCTTATCAGCCCCAGCATTTT
CDR3: CASSFQAGAYQPQHF

size: .
D: TRBD1
J: TRBJ1-6
V: TRBV5-1
DNA: TGCGCCAGCAGCTTTTTGCCCACCCCGGACAGGCCTAGCTCCTATAATTCACCCCTCCACTTT
CDR3: CASSFLPTPDRPSSYNSPLHF

size: .
D: .
J: TRBJ1-4
V: TRBV6-1
DNA: TGTGCCAGCAGTGAAGCCAGGGGATTGTCACAAAAACTGTTTTTT
CDR3: CASSEARGLSQKLFF

size: .
D: .
J: TRBJ2-7
V: TRBV28
DNA: TGTGCCAGCAGTTCCACCTTCAGGGGTCCCCTAACCTACGAGCAGTACTTC
CDR3: CASSSTFRGPLTYEQYF

size: .
D: .
J: TRBJ1-2
V: TRBV5-1
DNA: TGCGCCAGCAGCTTGGGATGGCGGGACCTCTATGGCTACACCTTC
CDR3: CASSLGWRDLYGYTF

size: .
D: TRBD2
J: TRBJ2-6
V: TRBV3-1/TRBV3-2
DNA: TGTGCCAGCAGCCAGGCGGGGGGCTCTGGGGCCAACGTCCTGACTTTC
CDR3: CASSQAGGSGANVLTF

size: once
D: .
J: TRBJ2-2
V: TRBV13
DNA: TGTGCCAGCAGCCAGGGTGACACCGGGGAGCTGTTTTTT
CDR3: CASSQGDTGELFF

size: .
D: .
J: TRBJ1-4
V: TRBV18
DNA: TGTGCCAGCTCGCGACAGCAAACTAATGAAAAACTGTTTTTT
CDR3: CASSRQQTNEKLFF

size: .
D: .
J: TRBJ1-5
V: TRBV10-3
DNA: TGTGCCATCAGTGAGAGAGGTCAGCCAGGGGAGCCCCAGCATTTT
CDR3: CAISERGQPGEPQHF

size: .
D: .
J: TRBJ1-1
V: TRBV5-4
DNA: TGTGCCAGCAGCTTGGAAAGCGGGAGGGTTTTCTTT
CDR3: CASSLESGRVFF

size: .
D: .
J: TRBJ2-1
V: TRBV14
DNA: TGTGCCAGCAGCCCTCGGGAGCGTTATGAGCAGTTCTTC
CDR3: CASSPRERYEQFF

size: few
D: .
J: TRBJ1-3
V: TRBV21-1
DNA: TGTGCCAGCAGCATAGGGGAAGGGAACACCATATATTTT
CDR3: CASSIGEGNTIYF

size: .
D: TRBD1
J: TRBJ1-2
V: TRBV6-5
DNA: TGTGCCAGCAGTACGGGACAGGGTCGTAAATTCTTC
CDR3: CASSTGQGRKFF

size: .
D: .
J: TRBJ1-1
V: TRBV5-6
DNA: TGTGCCAGCAGCTTTTTACAGTTCGGCACCCAAGCTTTCTTT
CDR3: CASSFLQFGTQAFF

size: .
D: TRBD1
J: TRBJ1-1
V: TRBV18
DNA: TGTGCCAGCTCACCACCGTGGGGCAGGGGGCACACTGAAGCTTTCTTT
CDR3: CASSPPWGRGHTEAFF

size: once
D: .
J: TRBJ2-1
V: TRBV10-3
DNA: TGTGCCATCAGGGCACTAGGAGACCCCATCAATGAGCAGTTCTTC
CDR3: CAIRALGDPINEQFF

size: .
D: TRBD1
J: TRBJ1-4
V: TRBV24-1
DNA: TGTGCCACCAGTCCGGGACAGGGGGGGGAAAAACTGTTTTTT
CDR3: CATSPGQGGEKLFF

size: .
D: .
J: TRBJ2-1
V: TRBV5-1
DNA: TGCGCCAGCAGCTTGGGTAGCTCCTACAATGAGCAGTTCTTC
CDR3: CASSLGSSYNEQFF

size: .
D: .
J: TRBJ1-2
V: TRBV2
DNA: TGTGCCAGCAGTGCCCGACAGACTAACTATGGCTACACCTTC
CDR3: CASSARQTNYGYTF

size: .
D: TRBD2
J: TRBJ2-5
V: TRBV6-5
DNA: TGTGCCAGCAGTTACGGACTAGCGGGGATAAAGACCCAGTACTTC
CDR3: CASSYGLAGIKTQYF

size: .
D: TRBD1
J: TRBJ1-5
V: TRBV7-2
DNA: TGTGCCAGCAGCTCGCTGGGACAGAGTAGCAATCAGCCCCAGCATTTT
CDR3: CASSSLGQSSNQPQHF

size: once
D: .
J: TRBJ2-1
V: TRBV11-3
DNA: TGTGCCAGCAGCTCCTTCGGGGTGAATGAGCAGTTCTTC
CDR3: CASSSFGVNEQFF

size: .
D: TRBD2
J: TRBJ2-5
V: TRBV9
DNA: TGTGCCAGCAGCGAGGGGTTTCTGGGAGGGCAAGAGACCCAGTACTTC
CDR3: CASSEGFLGGQETQYF

size: .
D: .
J: TRBJ1-1
V: TRBV5-1
DNA: TGCGCCAGCAGCCCAGCAAGGGGGAACACTGAAGCTTTCTTT
CDR3: CASSPARGNTEAFF

size: .
D: .
J: TRBJ2-1
V: TRBV7-6
DNA: TGTGCCAGCAGCTCAGGGGTGGACAGCTCCTACAATGAGCAGTTCTTC
CDR3: CASSSGVDSSYNEQFF

size: few
D: TRBD2
J: TRBJ2-7
V: TRBV6-1
DNA: TGTGCCAGCAGTCATCCTAGCGGGGACGAGCAGTACTTC
CDR3: CASSHPSGDEQYF

size: once
D: TRBD1
J: TRBJ2-1
V: TRBV5-1
DNA: TGCGCCAGCAGCCCCGGGACAGGGACGTACAATGAGCAGTTCTTC
CDR3: CASSPGTGTYNEQFF

size: once
D: TRBD2
J: TRBJ2-1
V: TRBV3-1/TRBV3-2
DNA: TGTGCCAGCAGCCAAGCAGGCGGGGGGGGCAATGAGCAGTTCTTC
CDR3: CASSQAGGGGNEQFF

size: .
D: .
J: TRBJ1-1
V: TRBV19
DNA: TGTGCCAGTAGTATAGAACGGACAGCGAACACTGAAGCTTTCTTT
CDR3: CASSIERTANTEAFF

size: .
D: .
J: TRBJ2-3
V: TRBV6-2/TRBV6-3
DNA: TGTGCCAGCAGTTACCCGGGGACTAGCACAGATACGCAGTATTTT
CDR3: CASSYPGTSTDTQYF